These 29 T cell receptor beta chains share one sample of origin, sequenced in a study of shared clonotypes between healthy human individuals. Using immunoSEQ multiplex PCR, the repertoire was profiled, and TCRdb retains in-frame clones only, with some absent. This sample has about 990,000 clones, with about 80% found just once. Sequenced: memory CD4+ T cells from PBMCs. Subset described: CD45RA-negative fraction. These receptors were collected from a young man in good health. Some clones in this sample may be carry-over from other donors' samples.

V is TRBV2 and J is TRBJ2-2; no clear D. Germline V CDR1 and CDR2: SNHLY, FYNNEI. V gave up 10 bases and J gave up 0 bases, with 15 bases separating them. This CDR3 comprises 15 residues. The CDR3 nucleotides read TGTGCCACCGTCGCAAGCAGTGCGAACACCGGGGAGCTGTTTTTT. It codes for CATVASSANTGELFF. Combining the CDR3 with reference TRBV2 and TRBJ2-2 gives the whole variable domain EPEVTQTPSHQVTQMGQEVILRCVPISNHLYFYWYRQILGQKVEFLVSFYNNEISEKSEIFDDQFSVERPDGSNFTLKIRSTKLEDSAMYFCATVASSANTGELFFGEGSRLTVL.

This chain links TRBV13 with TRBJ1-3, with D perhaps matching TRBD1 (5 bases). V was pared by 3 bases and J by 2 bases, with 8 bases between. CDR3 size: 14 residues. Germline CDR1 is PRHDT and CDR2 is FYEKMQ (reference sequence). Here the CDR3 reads CASSLWGTGNTIYF. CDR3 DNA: TGTGCCAGCAGCTTGTGGGGCACTGGAAACACCATATATTTT.

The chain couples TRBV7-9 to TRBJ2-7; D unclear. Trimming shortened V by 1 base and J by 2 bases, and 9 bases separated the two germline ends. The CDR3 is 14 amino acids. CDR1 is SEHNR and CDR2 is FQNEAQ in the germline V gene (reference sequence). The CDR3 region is CASSLVTATYEQYF. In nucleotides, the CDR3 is TGTGCCAGCAGCTTAGTTACAGCCACCTACGAGCAGTACTTC.

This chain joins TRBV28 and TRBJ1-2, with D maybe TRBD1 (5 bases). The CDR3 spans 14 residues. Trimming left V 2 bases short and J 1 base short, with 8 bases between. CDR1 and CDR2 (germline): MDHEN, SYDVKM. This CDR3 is CASSLHQGNYGYTF. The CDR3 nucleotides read TGTGCCAGCAGTTTACATCAGGGTAACTATGGCTACACCTTC.

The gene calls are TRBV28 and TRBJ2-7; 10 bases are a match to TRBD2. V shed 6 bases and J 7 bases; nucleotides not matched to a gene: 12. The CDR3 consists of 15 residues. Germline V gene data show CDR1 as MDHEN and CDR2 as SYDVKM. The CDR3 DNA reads TGTGCCAGCAGCCCTACAGCGGGAGGGCGTCGAGAGCAGTACTTC. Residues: CASSPTAGGRREQYF.

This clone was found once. CDR3 sequence (DNA): TGTGCCAGCAGCGCGAGACTAGCGGGAGGAAGGTACGAGCAGTACTTC. Residues: CASSARLAGGRYEQYF. The chain recombines TRBV7-2 with TRBJ2-7; 13 bases align to TRBD2. Germline values: CDR1 SGHTA, CDR2 FQGNSA. The J segment lost 4 bases and the V segment lost 5 bases, leaving 8 bases of the junction unmatched. CDR3 length: 16 residues. Complete variable domain (other parts from reference TRBV7-2 and TRBJ2-7): GAGVSQSPSNKVTEKGKDVELRCDPISGHTALYWYRQSLGQGLEFLIYFQGNSAPDKSGLPSDRFSAERTGGSVSTLTIQRTQQEDSAVYLCASSARLAGGRYEQYFGPGTRLTVT.

This chain's CDR3 is CASSLGVRGPDTQYF. The CDR3 DNA reads as TGTGCCAGCAGCTTAGGTGTGCGGGGGCCAGATACGCAGTATTTT. The chain joins TRBV7-9 to TRBJ2-3; tentative D call: TRBD2 (7 bases). The CDR3 sequence is 15 residues long. Germline V gene lookup returns CDR1 SEHNR and CDR2 FQNEAQ (reference sequence). Trimming shortened V by 1 base and J by 4 bases, and 12 bases separated the two germline ends.

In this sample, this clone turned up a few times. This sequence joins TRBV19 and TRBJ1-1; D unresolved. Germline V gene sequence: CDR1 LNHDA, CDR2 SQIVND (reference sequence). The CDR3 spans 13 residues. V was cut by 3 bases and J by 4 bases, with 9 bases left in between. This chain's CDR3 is CASSIFDGTEAFF. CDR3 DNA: TGTGCCAGTAGTATCTTCGACGGCACTGAAGCTTTCTTT.

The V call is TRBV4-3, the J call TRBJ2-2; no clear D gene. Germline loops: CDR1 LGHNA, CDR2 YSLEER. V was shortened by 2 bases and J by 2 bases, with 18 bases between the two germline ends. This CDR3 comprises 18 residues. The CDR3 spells CASSQFPSSGINTGELFF. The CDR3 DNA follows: TGCGCCAGCAGCCAATTCCCGAGTTCGGGTATTAACACCGGGGAGCTGTTTTTT.

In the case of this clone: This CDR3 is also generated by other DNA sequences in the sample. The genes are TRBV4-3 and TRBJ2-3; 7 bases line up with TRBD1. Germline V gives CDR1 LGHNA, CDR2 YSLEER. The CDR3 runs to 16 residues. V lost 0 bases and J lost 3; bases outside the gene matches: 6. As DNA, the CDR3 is TGCGCCAGCAGCCAAGATCTGGAGACAGGGACAGATACGCAGTATTTT. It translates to CASSQDLETGTDTQYF.

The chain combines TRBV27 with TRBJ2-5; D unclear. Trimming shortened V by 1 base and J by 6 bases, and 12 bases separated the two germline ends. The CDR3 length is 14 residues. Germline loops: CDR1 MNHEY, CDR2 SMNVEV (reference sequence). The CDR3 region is CASSLLGSPQTQYF. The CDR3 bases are TGTGCCAGCAGTTTATTAGGCAGTCCCCAGACCCAGTACTTC.

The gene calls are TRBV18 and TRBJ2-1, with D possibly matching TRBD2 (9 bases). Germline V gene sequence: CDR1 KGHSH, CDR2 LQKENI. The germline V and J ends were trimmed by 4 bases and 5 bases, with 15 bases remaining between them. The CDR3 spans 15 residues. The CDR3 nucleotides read TGTGCCAGCTCACGGCTAGCGGGACAGGACAATGAGCAGTTCTTC. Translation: CASSRLAGQDNEQFF. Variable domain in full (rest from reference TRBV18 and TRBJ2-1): NAGVMQNPRHLVRRRGQEARLRCSPMKGHSHVYWYRQLPEEGLKFMVYLQKENIIDESGMPKERFSAEFPKEGPSILRIQQVVRGDSAAYFCASSRLAGQDNEQFFGPGTRLTVL.

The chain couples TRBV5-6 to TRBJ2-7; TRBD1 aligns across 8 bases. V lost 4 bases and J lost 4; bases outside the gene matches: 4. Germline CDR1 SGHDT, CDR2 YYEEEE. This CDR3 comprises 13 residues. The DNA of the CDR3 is TGTGCCAGCAGCGGCCAGGGGGCGTACGAGCAGTACTTC. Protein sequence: CASSGQGAYEQYF.

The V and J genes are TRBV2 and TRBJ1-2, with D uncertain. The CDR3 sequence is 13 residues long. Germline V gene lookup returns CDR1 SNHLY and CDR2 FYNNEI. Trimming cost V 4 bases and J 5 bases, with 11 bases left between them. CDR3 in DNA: TGTGCCAGCAGTGTAGTAGGGCTTTATGGCTACACCTTC. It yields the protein CASSVVGLYGYTF.

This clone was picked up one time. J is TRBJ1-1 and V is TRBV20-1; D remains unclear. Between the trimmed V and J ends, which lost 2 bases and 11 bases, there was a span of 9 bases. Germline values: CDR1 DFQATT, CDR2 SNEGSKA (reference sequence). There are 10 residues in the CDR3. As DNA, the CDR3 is TGCAGTGCTAGAAAGGGTCGGGCTTTCTTT. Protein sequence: CSARKGRAFF.

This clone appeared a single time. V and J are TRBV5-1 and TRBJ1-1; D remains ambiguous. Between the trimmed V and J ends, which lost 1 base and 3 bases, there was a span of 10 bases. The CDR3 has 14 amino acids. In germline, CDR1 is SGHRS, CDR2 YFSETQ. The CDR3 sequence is CASSLTGSDTEAFF. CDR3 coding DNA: TGCGCCAGCAGCTTGACGGGAAGTGACACTGAAGCTTTCTTT.

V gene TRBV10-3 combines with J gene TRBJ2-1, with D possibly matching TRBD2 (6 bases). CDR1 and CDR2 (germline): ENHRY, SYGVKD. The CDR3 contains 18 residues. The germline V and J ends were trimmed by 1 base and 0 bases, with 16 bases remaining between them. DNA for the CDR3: TGTGCCATCAGTGAGTTGGGTGTAGCGGCGAGCTCCTACAATGAGCAGTTCTTC. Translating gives CAISELGVAASSYNEQFF.

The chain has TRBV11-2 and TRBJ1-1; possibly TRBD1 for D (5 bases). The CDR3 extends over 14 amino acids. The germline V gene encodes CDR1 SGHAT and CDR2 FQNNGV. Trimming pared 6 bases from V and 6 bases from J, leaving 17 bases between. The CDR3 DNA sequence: TGTGCCAGCAGAGATCTGAGGGGCCGGCCTGAAGCTTTCTTT. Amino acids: CASRDLRGRPEAFF.

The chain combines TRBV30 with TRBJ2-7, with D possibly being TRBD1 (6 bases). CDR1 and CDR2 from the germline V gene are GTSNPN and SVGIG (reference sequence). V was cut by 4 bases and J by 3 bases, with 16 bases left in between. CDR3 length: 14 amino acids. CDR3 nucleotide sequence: TGTGCCTGGACACAGACAGGATCCCTCTACGAGCAGTACTTC. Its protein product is CAWTQTGSLYEQYF. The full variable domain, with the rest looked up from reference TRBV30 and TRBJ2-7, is SQTIHQWPATLVQPVGSPLSLECTVEGTSNPNLYWYRQAAGRGLQLLFYSVGIGQISSEVPQNLSASRPQDRQFILSSKKLLLSDSGFYLCAWTQTGSLYEQYFGPGTRLTVT.

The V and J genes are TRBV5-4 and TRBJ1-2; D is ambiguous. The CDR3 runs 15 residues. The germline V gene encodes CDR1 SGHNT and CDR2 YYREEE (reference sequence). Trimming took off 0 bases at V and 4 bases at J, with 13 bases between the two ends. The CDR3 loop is CASSLAQGFSYGYTF. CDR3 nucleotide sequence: TGTGCCAGCAGCTTGGCCCAAGGGTTTAGCTATGGCTACACCTTC.

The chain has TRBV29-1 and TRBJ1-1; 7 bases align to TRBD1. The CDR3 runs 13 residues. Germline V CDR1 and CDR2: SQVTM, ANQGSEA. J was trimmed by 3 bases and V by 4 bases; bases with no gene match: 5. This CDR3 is CSVAPQGDTEAFF. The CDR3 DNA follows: TGCAGCGTTGCACCCCAGGGGGACACTGAAGCTTTCTTT.

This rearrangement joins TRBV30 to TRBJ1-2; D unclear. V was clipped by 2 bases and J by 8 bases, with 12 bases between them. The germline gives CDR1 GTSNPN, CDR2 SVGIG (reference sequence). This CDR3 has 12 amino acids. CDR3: CAWSWQNVGYTF. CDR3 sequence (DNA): TGTGCCTGGAGTTGGCAAAACGTCGGCTACACCTTC.

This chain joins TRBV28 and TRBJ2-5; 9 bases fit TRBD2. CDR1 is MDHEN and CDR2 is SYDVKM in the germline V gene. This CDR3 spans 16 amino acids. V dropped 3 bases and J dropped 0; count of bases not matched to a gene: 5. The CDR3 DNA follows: TGTGCCAGCAGTTTTCCGAGCGGGGGGTACCAAGAGACCCAGTACTTC. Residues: CASSFPSGGYQETQYF.

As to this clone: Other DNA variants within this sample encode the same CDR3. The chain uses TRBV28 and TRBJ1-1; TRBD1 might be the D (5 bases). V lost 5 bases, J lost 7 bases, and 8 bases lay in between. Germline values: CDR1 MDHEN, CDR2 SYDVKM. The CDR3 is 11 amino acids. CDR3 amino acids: CASSLQGEAFF. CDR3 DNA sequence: TGTGCCAGCAGTCTTCAGGGTGAAGCTTTCTTT.

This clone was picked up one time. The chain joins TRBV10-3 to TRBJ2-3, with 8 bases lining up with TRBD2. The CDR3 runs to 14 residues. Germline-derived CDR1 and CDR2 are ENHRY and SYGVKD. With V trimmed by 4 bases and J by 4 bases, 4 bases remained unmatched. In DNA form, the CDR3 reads TGTGCCATCAGTGTAACGGGAGGGGCAGATACGCAGTATTTT. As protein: CAISVTGGADTQYF.

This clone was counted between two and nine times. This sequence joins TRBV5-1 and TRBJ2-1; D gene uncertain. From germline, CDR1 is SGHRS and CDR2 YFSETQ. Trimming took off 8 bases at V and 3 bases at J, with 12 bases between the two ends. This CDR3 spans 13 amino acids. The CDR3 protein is CASTLGGYNEQFF. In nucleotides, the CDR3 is TGCGCCAGTACCCTCGGCGGCTACAATGAGCAGTTCTTC.

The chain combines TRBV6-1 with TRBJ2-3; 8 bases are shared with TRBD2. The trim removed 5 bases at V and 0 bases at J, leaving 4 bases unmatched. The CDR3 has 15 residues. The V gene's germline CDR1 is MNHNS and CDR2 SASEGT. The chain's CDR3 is CASSRSGSSTDTQYF. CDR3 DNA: TGTGCCAGCAGTCGGAGCGGGAGTAGCACAGATACGCAGTATTTT.

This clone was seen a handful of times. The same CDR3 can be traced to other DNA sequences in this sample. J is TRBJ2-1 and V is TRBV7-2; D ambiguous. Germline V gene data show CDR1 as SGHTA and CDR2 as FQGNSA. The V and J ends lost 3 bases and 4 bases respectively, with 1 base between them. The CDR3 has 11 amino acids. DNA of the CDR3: TGTGCCAGCAGCTTTTACAATGAGCAGTTCTTC. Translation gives CASSFYNEQFF.

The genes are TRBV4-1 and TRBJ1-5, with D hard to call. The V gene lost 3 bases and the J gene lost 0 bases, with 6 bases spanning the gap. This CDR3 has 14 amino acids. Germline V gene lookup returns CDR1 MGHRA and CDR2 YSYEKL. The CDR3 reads CASSQGYSNQPQHF. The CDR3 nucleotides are TGCGCCAGCAGCCAGGGGTATAGCAATCAGCCCCAGCATTTT.